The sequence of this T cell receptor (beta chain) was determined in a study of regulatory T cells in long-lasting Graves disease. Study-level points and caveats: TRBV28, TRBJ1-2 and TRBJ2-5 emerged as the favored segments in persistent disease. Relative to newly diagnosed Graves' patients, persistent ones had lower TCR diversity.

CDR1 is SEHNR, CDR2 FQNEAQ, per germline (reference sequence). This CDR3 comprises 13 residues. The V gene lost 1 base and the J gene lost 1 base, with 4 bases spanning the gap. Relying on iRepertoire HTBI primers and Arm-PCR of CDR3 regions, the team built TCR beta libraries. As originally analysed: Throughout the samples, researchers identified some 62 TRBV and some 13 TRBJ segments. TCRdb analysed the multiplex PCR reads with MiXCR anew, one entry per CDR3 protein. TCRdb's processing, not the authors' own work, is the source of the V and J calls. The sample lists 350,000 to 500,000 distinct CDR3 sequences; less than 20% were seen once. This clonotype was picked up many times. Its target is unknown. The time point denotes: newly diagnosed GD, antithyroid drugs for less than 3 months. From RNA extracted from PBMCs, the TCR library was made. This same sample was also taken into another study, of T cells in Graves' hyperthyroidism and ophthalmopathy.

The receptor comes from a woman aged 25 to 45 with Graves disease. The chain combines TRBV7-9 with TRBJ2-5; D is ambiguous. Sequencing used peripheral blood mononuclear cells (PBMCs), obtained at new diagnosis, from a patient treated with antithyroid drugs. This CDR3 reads CASSLVIQETQYF. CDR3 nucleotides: TGTGCCAGCAGCTTAGTCATCCAAGAGACCCAGTACTTC. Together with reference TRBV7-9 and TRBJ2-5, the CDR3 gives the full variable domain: DTGVSQNPRHKITKRGQNVTFRCDPISEHNRLYWYRQTLGQGPEFLTYFQNEAQLEKSRLLSDRFSAERPKGSFSTLEIQRTEQGDSAMYLCASSLVIQETQYFGPGTRLLVL.